The clone carrying this T cell receptor beta chain appeared a single time. Measured with immunoSEQ multiplex PCR; TCRdb has only the in-frame clones, and not every one. The sample records approximately 110,000 clones, about 82% being singletons. The sample is drawn from a study of blood T cell repertoires in COVID-19. Study-level background: From T cells, B-cell-depleted T cells, or PBMCs came the material, which was cDNA or gDNA.

Germline assignment: CDR1 LGHDT and CDR2 YNNKEL (reference sequence). Trimming removed 6 bases from V and 2 bases from J; junction bases left unmatched: 7. This CDR3 has 16 residues. Specimen: peripheral blood. The gene calls are TRBV3-1 (or the pseudogene TRBV3-2) and TRBJ2-4, with 10 bases lining up with TRBD1. The receptor comes from a human donor in a cohort sampled during active COVID-19. The CDR3 sequence is CASRQRTGGTKNIQYF. CDR3 bases: TGTGCCAGCAGACAGAGGACAGGGGGAACCAAAAACATTCAGTACTTC.